These 8 T cell receptor beta chains share one sample of origin, sequenced in a study of T cells in Graves' hyperthyroidism and ophthalmopathy. Regions amplified from RNA transcripts were the TCR beta CDR3 regions. HTBI primers drove first-round RT-PCR of the TCR CDR3. TCRdb reanalysed the multiplex PCR reads using MiXCR and keeps one entry per CDR3 protein. The table shows 300,000 to 450,000 distinct CDR3 sequences, with approximately 14% occurring only once. The sequenced sample consisted of blood. These receptors were taken from a woman aged 18 to 35 with Graves' hyperthyroidism that later progressed to Graves' ophthalmopathy.

This clonotype was found a few times. This chain connects TRBV4-1 to TRBJ2-7; 11 bases line up with TRBD2. The junction had 1 base not matched to a gene; V was cut back by 0 bases and J by 0 bases. This CDR3 is 16 amino acids long. Germline V lookup: CDR1 MGHRA, CDR2 YSYEKL. The CDR3 nucleotides read TGCGCCAGCAGCCAAGATACTAGCGGGAGCTCCTACGAGCAGTACTTC. Translated, it gives CASSQDTSGSSYEQYF.

The CDR3 loop reads CASSYRQGANQPQHF. CDR3 in DNA: TGTGCCAGCAGTTACAGGCAGGGGGCAAATCAGCCCCAGCATTTT. The chain carries TRBV6-5 and TRBJ1-5; the match to TRBD1 covers 8 bases. The CDR3 has 15 amino acids. The V and J ends lost 2 bases and 4 bases, in that order; junction bases with no gene match: 4. CDR1 is MNHEY and CDR2 is SVGAGI in the germline V gene.

The CDR3 is CASSVRFQHTEAFF. Written as DNA, the CDR3 is TGTGCCAGCAGTGTCAGGTTTCAGCACACTGAAGCTTTCTTT. The chain is built from TRBV28 and TRBJ1-1; unclear D gene. The CDR3 totals 14 residues. Germline V gene data show CDR1 as MDHEN and CDR2 as SYDVKM. V lost 5 bases to trimming and J lost 3 bases, with 13 bases between them. Supplemented by reference TRBV28 and TRBJ1-1, the full variable domain reads DVKVTQSSRYLVKRTGEKVFLECVQDMDHENMFWYRQDPGLGLRLIYFSYDVKMKEKGDIPEGYSVSREKKERFSLILESASTNQTSMYLCASSVRFQHTEAFFGQGTRLTVV.

There are many counts of this clonotype. The chain employs TRBV7-9 and TRBJ1-2; 8 bases map to TRBD1. There are 14 residues in the CDR3. From germline, CDR1 is SEHNR and CDR2 FQNEAQ (reference sequence). Losses at the gene ends were 5 bases for V and 3 bases for J; bases not matched to a gene: 5. The CDR3 DNA sequence: TGTGCCAGCAGCAGCTCAGGGGGCGACTATGGCTACACCTTC. Residues: CASSSSGGDYGYTF.

In this sample, this clonotype turned up a few times. The rearrangement links TRBV9 to TRBJ2-5, with a tentative D call TRBD2 (7 bases). The CDR3 is 15 residues long. Trimming pared 4 bases from V and 3 bases from J, leaving 16 bases between. Germline CDR1 reads SGDLS; CDR2 reads YYNGEE. CDR3 sequence reads: CASSPGGGGEETQYF. In DNA form, the CDR3 reads TGTGCCAGCAGCCCAGGAGGGGGGGGGGAAGAGACCCAGTACTTC.

This clonotype was recorded at least ten times. This chain uses TRBV10-3 with TRBJ2-5; 12 nucleotides align to TRBD2. The germline CDR1 and CDR2 sequences are ENHRY and SYGVKD. Losses at the gene ends were 3 bases for V and 1 base for J; bases not matched to a gene: 9. There are 18 residues in the CDR3. As DNA, the CDR3 is TGTGCCATCAGTGAATTAGGCGGGGGACTAGCGGGCCAAGAGACCCAGTACTTC. It encodes CAISELGGGLAGQETQYF.

The table lists this clonotype with many counts. The chain has TRBV6-6 and TRBJ2-7, with a weak D call TRBD2 (6 bases). Between the trimmed V and J ends, which lost 1 base and 5 bases, there was a span of 18 bases. This CDR3 spans 16 amino acids. CDR1 is MNHNY, CDR2 SVGAGI, per germline (reference sequence). DNA of the CDR3: TGTGCCAGCAGTTACTGGGGAATGGAGGGAGCCAACGAGCAGTACTTC. Amino acids: CASSYWGMEGANEQYF.

This clonotype was counted many times. CDR3 coding DNA: TGTGCCAGCAGCTTAGTGGGAGGGCCTTCCTACGAGCAGTACTTC. Protein: CASSLVGGPSYEQYF. The chain has TRBV7-2 and TRBJ2-7; 7 bases fit TRBD2. V trimming: 1 base; J trimming: 1 base; junction bases outside the gene matches: 4. CDR3 size: 15 residues. Germline values: CDR1 SGHTA, CDR2 FQGNSA.